In this sample, the clone carrying this TCR beta chain turned up once. Its target is not known. From germline, CDR1 is SGHRS and CDR2 YFSETQ. V lost 4 bases, J lost 0 bases, and 7 bases lay in between. This CDR3 has 14 residues. The record originates from a study of T cell responses to AZD1222 COVID-19 vaccine. Profiled with immunoSEQ multiplex PCR; TCRdb holds only in-frame clones, not every one. The data show 95,000 to 100,000 clones, about 88% seen once. Findings and limits, study-wide: There were vaccine-associated CD4 TCRs across spike, dominant at 160-218 and 743-854. In a largely white British group with more females than males, clonal diversity was possibly underestimated. Repertoires were obtained only post-peak T cell response. At baseline, seropositivity was found in only a handful of AZD1222 recipients.

This sequence originates from an adult who received the AZD1222 COVID-19 vaccine. Specimen: peripheral blood, collected 28 days after the second AZD1222 dose. This chain uses TRBV5-1 with TRBJ1-4; D is uncertain. The CDR3: CASSAQSTNEKLFF. The CDR3 DNA is TGCGCCAGCAGCGCACAATCAACTAATGAAAAACTGTTTTTT.